This T cell receptor beta chain emerged from a study of T cells in Graves' hyperthyroidism and ophthalmopathy. V was trimmed by 4 bases and J by 3 bases, leaving 12 bases between them. Germline loops: CDR1 LNHDA, CDR2 SQIVND (reference sequence). The length of the CDR3 is 14 residues. This clonotype was observed a handful of times. Amplification yielded TCR beta CDR3 regions, with RNA transcripts as the source. TCR CDR3 underwent first-round RT-PCR with the HTBI primer set. TCRdb reprocessed the multiplex PCR reads via MiXCR and lists one record per CDR3 protein. The table shows 600,000 or so distinct CDR3 sequences, with 13% to 15% occurring only once.

The origin of this receptor is a woman aged 18-35 years with Graves' ophthalmopathy. The rearrangement uses TRBV19 and TRBJ1-2; maybe TRBD1 (6 bases). Source material: blood. For the CDR3, the DNA is TGTGCCAGTAGTAGGCAGGGGATAGACTATGGCTACACCTTC. Encoded protein: CASSRQGIDYGYTF.